This TCR beta chain was identified during a study of blood T cell repertoires in COVID-19. Sequenced by immunoSEQ multiplex PCR; TCRdb stores in-frame clones only, minus some. The data show about 400,000 clones, approximately 88% seen once. Trimming removed 2 bases at V and 2 bases at J, with 12 bases between. The CDR3 contains 15 residues. Germline lookup yields CDR1 SGHRS and CDR2 YFSETQ. The V and J genes are TRBV5-1 and TRBJ2-3; possibly TRBD1 for D (5 bases). The TCR comes from a woman aged 40 to 50 with acute COVID-19. Sequences were obtained from PBMCs or T cells enriched from blood (not recorded which). CDR3 residues: CASSFYGAHTDTQYF. CDR3 bases: TGCGCCAGCAGCTTTTATGGGGCGCACACAGATACGCAGTATTTT.